This TCR beta chain was sequenced in a study of blood T cell repertoires in COVID-19. Study summary: COVID-19 samples, acute and convalescent, were from the United States, Italy and Spain. Sources were T cells, B-cell-depleted T cells, or PBMCs; the material itself was cDNA or gDNA.

This clone was seen a few times. As processed by the authors: Estimation of nucleated cell counts was performed using reference gene primer amplification. Clones were read by immunoSEQ multiplex PCR, and TCRdb kept only the in-frame ones, dropping some. The V and J calls and clone size come from that table; D and trimming were worked out from the DNA. The sample has about 180,000 clones, 86% seen once. The recovered donors of Cohort 3 showed two negative PCRs, clearance, or symptom resolution. This clonotype was sampled from a woman in her 30s who had recovered from COVID-19. What was sequenced was PBMCs or T cells enriched from blood (not recorded which).

The CDR3 reads CAISAGRGSYEQYF. CDR3 sequence (DNA): TGTGCCATCAGTGCGGGCAGGGGCTCCTACGAGCAGTACTTC. The chain combines TRBV10-3 with TRBJ2-7; a weak D match, TRBD1 (6 bases). Germline lookup yields CDR1 ENHRY and CDR2 SYGVKD. With 4 bases removed from V and 0 bases from J, the gap between germline ends came to 10 bases. This CDR3 is 14 amino acids long.